This TCR beta chain comes out of a study of B cell selection in AIRE deficiency. CDR1 and CDR2 from the germline V gene are MNHEY and SVGAGI. V was shortened by 7 bases and J by 1 base, with 17 bases between the two germline ends. This CDR3 is built from 15 residues. Study-level results: Shared Treg sequences had shorter CDR3s, biased toward rearrangements with few non-templated insertions.

As regards this clone: The antigen is undetermined.

Sorting defined conventional CD4 T cells as CD4+CD127+. The table came from immunoSEQ multiplex PCR; TCRdb's copy has only in-frame clones and leaves some out. The data show about 23,000 clones, 97% seen once. The specimen sequenced was conventional CD4+ T cells sorted from PBMCs. This receptor was taken from a human donor with AIRE deficiency. The chain recombines TRBV6-5 with TRBJ2-7; D might be TRBD1 (8 bases). The CDR3 region is CASTPGQGGSYEQYF. CDR3 bases: TGTGCCAGCACCCCCGGACAGGGAGGGTCCTACGAGCAGTACTTC.